The next 21 T cell receptor beta chains were all read from a single sample in a study of cytomegalovirus exposure and HLA in healthy donors (dated 2017 in TCRdb). Library preparation used the immunoSEQ multiplex PCR assay. TCRdb's version of the immuneACCESS table is confined to in-frame rearrangements and falls short of the full clone set. An unresolved V gene accounts for under half of the shortfall where checked; the remainder is of unknown origin. The sample data list 120,000 or so clones, and around 90% of these were observed just once. The ten largest clones capture roughly 2% of the sample. The sample comprised PBMCs. All receptors derive from a woman aged 18 to 35 in good health and CMV-seronegative.

The V and J genes are TRBV10-1 and TRBJ2-4, with TRBD1 matching 8 bases. The CDR3 runs 16 residues. CDR1 is WNHNN and CDR2 is SYGVQD in the germline V gene (reference sequence). Trimming took 4 bases from V and 0 from J; bases not matched to a gene: 5. CDR3 in DNA: TGCGCCAGCAGTGCCGGGACAGGTTTAGCCAAAAACATTCAGTACTTC. It is translated as CASSAGTGLAKNIQYF.

This chain joins TRBV11-2 and TRBJ2-1; 7 bases are a match to TRBD1. The CDR3 sequence is 17 residues long. Trimming took 4 bases from V and 7 from J; bases not matched to a gene: 16. The germline gives CDR1 SGHAT, CDR2 FQNNGV. The CDR3 loop is CASSWTYRGRGINEQFF. Written as DNA, the CDR3 is TGTGCCAGCAGCTGGACCTACAGGGGTAGAGGGATTAATGAGCAGTTCTTC.

In its sample, this clone was seen once. CDR3 in DNA: TGTGCCAGCAGCCCGAGCGGGAGAGGTCCCTACAATGAGCAGTTCTTC. Amino acids: CASSPSGRGPYNEQFF. The chain couples TRBV9 to TRBJ2-1, with TRBD2 matching 8 bases. After removal of 4 bases from V and 2 bases from J, the junction contained 8 bases not matched to a gene. Germline CDR1 reads SGDLS; CDR2 reads YYNGEE. This CDR3 region has 16 residues. Combining the CDR3 with reference TRBV9 and TRBJ2-1 gives the whole variable domain DSGVTQTPKHLITATGQRVTLRCSPRSGDLSVYWYQQSLDQGLQFLIQYYNGEERAKGNILERFSAQQFPDLHSELNLSSLELGDSALYFCASSPSGRGPYNEQFFGPGTRLTVL.

The chain uses TRBV11-2 and TRBJ2-7; TRBD1 aligns across 8 bases. The CDR3 spans 14 residues. After removal of 6 bases from V and 4 bases from J, the junction contained 8 bases not matched to a gene. Germline V lookup: CDR1 SGHAT, CDR2 FQNNGV. DNA of the CDR3: TGTGCCAGCAGTTCCGGGACAGGCGGGTACGAGCAGTACTTC. This translates into CASSSGTGGYEQYF.

The genes are TRBV7-2 and TRBJ2-6; 10 bases align to TRBD2. V was clipped by 6 bases and J by 1 base; unmatched bases: 6. Germline CDR1 and CDR2: SGHTA and FQGNSA. The CDR3 totals 17 residues. CDR3 sequence reads: CASRDSGRVSGANVLTF. The CDR3 nucleotides are TGTGCCAGCAGGGACAGCGGGAGGGTGTCTGGGGCCAACGTCCTGACTTTC.

The genes are TRBV5-1 and TRBJ2-1, with TRBD1 matching 11 bases. Germline V CDR1 and CDR2: SGHRS, YFSETQ. CDR3 length: 15 amino acids. V shed 3 bases, J shed 6 bases, and the junction held 5 bases outside the gene matches. CDR3 loop: CASSWQGQGGNEQFF. DNA for the CDR3: TGCGCCAGCAGCTGGCAGGGACAGGGGGGCAATGAGCAGTTCTTC.

This chain connects TRBV2 to TRBJ2-3, with a possible D match to TRBD1 (6 bases). Trimming took off 9 bases at V and 5 bases at J, with 21 bases between the two ends. The CDR3 loop spans 15 amino acids. The germline V gene has CDR1 SNHLY and CDR2 FYNNEI. CDR3 DNA: TGTGCCAGTCAGATCTTACAGGGTGTTGGAGATACGCAGTATTTT. It codes for CASQILQGVGDTQYF.

The chain employs TRBV9 and TRBJ2-1, with 8 positions matching TRBD2. This CDR3 region has 12 residues. Germline CDR1 SGDLS, CDR2 YYNGEE. For the CDR3, the DNA is TGTGCTCGGGAGGGCGGGAGCGATGAGCAGTTCTTC. Amino acid sequence: CAREGGSDEQFF.

The DNA for the CDR3 is TGTGCCAGCAGCTTAACTAGCGTCTTACCCTACAATGAGCAGTTCTTC. Encoded protein: CASSLTSVLPYNEQFF. The chain combines TRBV11-2 with TRBJ2-1, with 7 bases aligning to TRBD2. The CDR3 has 16 residues. V lost 2 bases and J lost 2; bases outside the gene matches: 6. Germline V gene sequence: CDR1 SGHAT, CDR2 FQNNGV. The variable domain in full, with the rest retrieved from reference TRBV11-2 and TRBJ2-1, is EAGVAQSPRYKIIEKRQSVAFWCNPISGHATLYWYQQILGQGPKLLIQFQNNGVVDDSQLPKDRFSAERLKGVDSTLKIQPAKLEDSAVYLCASSLTSVLPYNEQFFGPGTRLTVL.

This chain joins TRBV6-1 and TRBJ2-7, with a tentative D call TRBD1 (5 bases). Germline lookup yields CDR1 MNHNS and CDR2 SASEGT. Between the trimmed V and J ends, which lost 7 bases and 5 bases, there was a span of 15 bases. The CDR3 loop spans 13 amino acids. The CDR3 bases are TGTGCCAGCAACGCTCAGGGAACCCACGAGCAGTACTTC. Translated: CASNAQGTHEQYF.

The chain couples TRBV5-1 to TRBJ1-3; 7 bases agree with TRBD1. This CDR3 is built from 18 residues. Germline V gene data show CDR1 as SGHRS and CDR2 as YFSETQ. Losses at the gene ends were 3 bases for V and 0 bases for J; bases not matched to a gene: 12. CDR3 DNA: TGCGCCAGCAGCTCGGATATGACAGGGACACTCTCTGGAAACACCATATATTTT. It translates to CASSSDMTGTLSGNTIYF.

This chain joins TRBV7-8 and TRBJ2-5; the D gene is possibly TRBD2 (6 bases). The germline CDR1 and CDR2 sequences are SGHVS and FQNEAQ. The CDR3 runs 15 residues. With 1 base removed from V and 9 bases from J, the gap between germline ends came to 18 bases. For the CDR3, the DNA is TGTGCCAGCAGCTTAGAAGCTAGCGACCTTGGGGCCCAGTACTTC. Its protein product is CASSLEASDLGAQYF.

J is TRBJ2-1 and V is TRBV18, with 8 bases matching TRBD2. V shed 2 bases, J shed 5 bases, and the junction held 20 bases outside the gene matches. Germline V CDR1 and CDR2: KGHSH, LQKENI. The CDR3 totals 20 residues. Written as DNA, the CDR3 is TGTGCCAGCTCACCAGAGTGGCAAAGGGCACGGGAGGGCCTGAACAATGAGCAGTTCTTC. Translation gives CASSPEWQRAREGLNNEQFF.

The chain has TRBV29-1 and TRBJ2-6; D remains ambiguous. This CDR3 has 15 residues. V gave up 0 bases and J gave up 0 bases, with 6 bases separating them. Germline CDR1 SQVTM, CDR2 ANQGSEA. Here the CDR3 reads CSVEDPFSGANVLTF. CDR3 DNA: TGCAGCGTTGAAGATCCCTTCTCTGGGGCCAACGTCCTGACTTTC.

This clone has a count of ten or more. The chain links TRBV30 to TRBJ2-7; D is ambiguous. Trimming removed 2 bases at V and 5 bases at J, with 16 bases between. Germline V gives CDR1 GTSNPN, CDR2 SVGIG (reference sequence). The length of the CDR3 is 14 residues. The CDR3 reads CAWSSFVGPNEQYF. The CDR3 region has the DNA TGTGCCTGGAGTTCCTTTGTTGGCCCCAACGAGCAGTACTTC.

The rearrangement joins TRBV2 to TRBJ2-7, with 8 bases that match TRBD1. Looked up from germline, CDR1 is SNHLY and CDR2 is FYNNEI. The CDR3 extends over 17 amino acids. J gave up 4 bases and V 2 bases, and 13 bases lay outside the gene matches. CDR3 in DNA: TGTGCCAGCAGTGAATATGCCCGGGCAGGGGGCATGTACGAGCAGTACTTC. Translating it yields CASSEYARAGGMYEQYF.

V gene TRBV28 combines with J gene TRBJ1-1; the match to TRBD1 covers 7 bases. The CDR3 consists of 13 residues. V dropped 6 bases and J dropped 8; count of bases not matched to a gene: 9. Germline lookup yields CDR1 MDHEN and CDR2 SYDVKM. The CDR3 reads CASSPSGTDEAFF. The CDR3 DNA sequence: TGTGCCAGCAGCCCTTCGGGGACAGACGAAGCTTTCTTT. The whole variable domain, remainder taken from reference TRBV28 and TRBJ1-1, is DVKVTQSSRYLVKRTGEKVFLECVQDMDHENMFWYRQDPGLGLRLIYFSYDVKMKEKGDIPEGYSVSREKKERFSLILESASTNQTSMYLCASSPSGTDEAFFGQGTRLTVV.

This clone was detected only once. The J gene is TRBJ2-3, the V gene TRBV10-2; the match to TRBD2 covers 10 bases. Germline V gene sequence: CDR1 WSHSY, CDR2 SAAADI. The CDR3 consists of 17 residues. After removal of 5 bases from V and 10 bases from J, the junction contained 18 bases not matched to a gene. CDR3 protein: CASSKGTSATRGLAQYF. The CDR3 nucleotides are TGCGCCAGCAGTAAGGGGACTAGCGCTACCCGTGGCCTAGCGCAGTATTTT.

The V gene is TRBV6-6, the J gene TRBJ2-7; TRBD2 might be the D (5 bases). CDR1 and CDR2 (germline): MNHNY, SVGAGI (reference sequence). The CDR3 has 14 residues. Trimming left V 0 bases short and J 5 bases short, with 11 bases between. The CDR3 coding sequence is TGTGCCAGCAGTTACTCGATTTCAGCGGACGAGCAGTACTTC. Encoded protein: CASSYSISADEQYF.

The rearrangement links TRBV19 to TRBJ2-1; 10 nucleotides line up with TRBD2. Unmatched junction bases numbered 11, after V lost 8 bases and J lost 7 bases. The germline gives CDR1 LNHDA, CDR2 SQIVND (reference sequence). The CDR3 has 15 amino acids. CDR3 region: CASWASGSRDNEQFF. The DNA of the CDR3 is TGTGCCAGTTGGGCTAGCGGGAGTCGGGATAATGAGCAGTTCTTC.

The rearrangement uses TRBV5-1 and TRBJ2-2; 9 bases align to TRBD1. Per germline, CDR1 SGHRS and CDR2 YFSETQ. Losses at the gene ends were 2 bases for V and 4 bases for J; bases not matched to a gene: 9. CDR3 length: 17 residues. In DNA, the CDR3 is TGCGCCAGCAGCTTTCCAGGGACAGGGAAAGCCACCGGGGAGCTGTTTTTT. Protein product: CASSFPGTGKATGELFF.